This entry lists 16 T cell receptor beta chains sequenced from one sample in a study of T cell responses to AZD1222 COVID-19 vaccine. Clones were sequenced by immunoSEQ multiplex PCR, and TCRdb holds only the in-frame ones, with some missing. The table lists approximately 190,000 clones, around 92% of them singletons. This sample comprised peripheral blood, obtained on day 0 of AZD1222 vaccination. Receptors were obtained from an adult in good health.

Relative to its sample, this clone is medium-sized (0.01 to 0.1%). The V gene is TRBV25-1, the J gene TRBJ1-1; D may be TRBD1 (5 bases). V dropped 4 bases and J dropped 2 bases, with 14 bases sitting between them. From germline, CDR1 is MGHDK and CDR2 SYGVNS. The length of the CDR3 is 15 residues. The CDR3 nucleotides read TGTGCCAGCAGTGGAGGGGTCATGGGAAACACTGAAGCTTTCTTT. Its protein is CASSGGVMGNTEAFF.

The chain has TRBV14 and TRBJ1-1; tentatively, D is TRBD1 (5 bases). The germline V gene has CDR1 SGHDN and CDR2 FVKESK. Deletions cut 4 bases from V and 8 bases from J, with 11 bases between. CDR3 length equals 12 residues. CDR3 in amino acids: CASSPNRGEAFF. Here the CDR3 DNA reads TGTGCCAGCAGCCCGAACCGGGGCGAAGCTTTCTTT.

This CDR3 reads CASSLRLINEKLFF. The CDR3 nucleotides read TGTGCCAGTAGTCTCAGACTCATTAATGAAAAACTGTTTTTT. The chain joins TRBV19 to TRBJ1-4; D is unclear. This CDR3 has 14 residues. V was clipped by 5 bases and J by 4 bases, with 11 bases between them. In germline, CDR1 is LNHDA, CDR2 SQIVND (reference sequence).

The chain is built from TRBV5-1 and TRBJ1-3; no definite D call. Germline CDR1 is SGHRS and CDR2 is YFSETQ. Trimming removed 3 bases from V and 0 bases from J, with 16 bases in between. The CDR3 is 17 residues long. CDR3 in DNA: TGCGCCAGCAGCTCCAGCCGGACGGCGAGCTCTGGAAACACCATATATTTT. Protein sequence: CASSSSRTASSGNTIYF. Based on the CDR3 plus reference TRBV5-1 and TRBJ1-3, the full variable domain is KAGVTQTPRYLIKTRGQQVTLSCSPISGHRSVSWYQQTPGQGLQFLFEYFSETQRNKGNFPGRFSGRQFSNSRSEMNVSTLELGDSALYLCASSSSRTASSGNTIYFGEGSWLTVV.

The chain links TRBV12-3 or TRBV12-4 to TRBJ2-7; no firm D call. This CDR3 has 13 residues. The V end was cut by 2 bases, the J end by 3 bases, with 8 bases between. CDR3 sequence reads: CASSLNSGYEQYF. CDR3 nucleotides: TGTGCCAGCAGTTTAAACAGTGGCTACGAGCAGTACTTC.

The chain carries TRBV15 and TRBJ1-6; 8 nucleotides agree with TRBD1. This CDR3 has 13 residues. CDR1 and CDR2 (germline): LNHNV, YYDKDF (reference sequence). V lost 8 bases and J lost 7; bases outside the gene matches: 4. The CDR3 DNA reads TGTGCCACCTCGGACAGGGAGAATTCACCCCTCCACTTT. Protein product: CATSDRENSPLHF.

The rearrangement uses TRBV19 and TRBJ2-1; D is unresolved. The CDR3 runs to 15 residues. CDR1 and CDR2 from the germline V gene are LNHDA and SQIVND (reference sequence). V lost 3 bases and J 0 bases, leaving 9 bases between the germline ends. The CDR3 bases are TGTGCCAGTAGTATGGCAGGATTCTCCTACAATGAGCAGTTCTTC. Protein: CASSMAGFSYNEQFF.

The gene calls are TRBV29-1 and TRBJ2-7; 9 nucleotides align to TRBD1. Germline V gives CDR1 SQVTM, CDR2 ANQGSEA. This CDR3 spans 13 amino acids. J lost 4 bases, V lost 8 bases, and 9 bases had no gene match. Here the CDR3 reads CSPGTGLNYEQYF. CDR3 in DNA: TGCAGCCCAGGGACAGGGTTAAATTACGAGCAGTACTTC.

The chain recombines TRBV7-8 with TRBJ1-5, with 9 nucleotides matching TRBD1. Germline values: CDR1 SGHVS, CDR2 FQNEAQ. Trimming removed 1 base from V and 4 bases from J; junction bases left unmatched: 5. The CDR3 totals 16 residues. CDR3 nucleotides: TGTGCCAGCAGCTTAGGAGGGACAGGGCGGAATCAGCCCCAGCATTTT. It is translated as CASSLGGTGRNQPQHF.

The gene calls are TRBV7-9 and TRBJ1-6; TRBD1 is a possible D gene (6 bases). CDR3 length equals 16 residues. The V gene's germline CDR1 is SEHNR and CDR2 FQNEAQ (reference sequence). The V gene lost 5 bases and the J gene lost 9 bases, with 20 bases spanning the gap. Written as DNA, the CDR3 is TGTGCCAGCAGCCCCAGCCGGGGAGGGGGTCCTTCACCCCTCCACTTT. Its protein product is CASSPSRGGGPSPLHF.

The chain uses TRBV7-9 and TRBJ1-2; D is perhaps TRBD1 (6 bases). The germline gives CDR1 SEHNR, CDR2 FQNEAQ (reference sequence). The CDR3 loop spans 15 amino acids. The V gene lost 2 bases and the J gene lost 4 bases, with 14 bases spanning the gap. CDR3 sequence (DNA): TGTGCCAGCAGCTTATCGAGGACAGCAGTCTATGGCTACACCTTC. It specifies CASSLSRTAVYGYTF. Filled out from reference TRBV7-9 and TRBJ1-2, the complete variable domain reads DTGVSQNPRHKITKRGQNVTFRCDPISEHNRLYWYRQTLGQGPEFLTYFQNEAQLEKSRLLSDRFSAERPKGSFSTLEIQRTEQGDSAMYLCASSLSRTAVYGYTFGSGTRLTVV.

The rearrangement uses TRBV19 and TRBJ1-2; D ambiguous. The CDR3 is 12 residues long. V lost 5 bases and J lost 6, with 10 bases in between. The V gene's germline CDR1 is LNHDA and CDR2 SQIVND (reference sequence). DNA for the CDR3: TGTGCCAGTAGTTTGTCAGAGCATGGCTACACCTTC. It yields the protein CASSLSEHGYTF.

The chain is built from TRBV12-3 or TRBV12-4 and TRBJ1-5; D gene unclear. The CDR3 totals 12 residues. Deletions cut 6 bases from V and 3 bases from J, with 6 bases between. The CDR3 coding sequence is TGTGCCAGCAGGGGGAACAATCAGCCCCAGCATTTT. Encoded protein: CASRGNNQPQHF.

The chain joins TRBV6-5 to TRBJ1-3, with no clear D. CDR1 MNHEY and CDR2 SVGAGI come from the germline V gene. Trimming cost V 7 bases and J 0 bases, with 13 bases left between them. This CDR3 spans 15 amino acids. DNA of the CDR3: TGTGCCAGCACCCCCCTCCGGGCCTCTGGAAACACCATATATTTT. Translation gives CASTPLRASGNTIYF.

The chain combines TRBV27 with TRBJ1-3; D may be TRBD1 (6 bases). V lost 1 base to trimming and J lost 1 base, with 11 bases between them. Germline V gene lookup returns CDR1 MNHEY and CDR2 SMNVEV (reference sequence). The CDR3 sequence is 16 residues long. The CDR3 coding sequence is TGTGCCAGCAGTTTATACGGACAGAGTTCTGGAAACACCATATATTTT. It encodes CASSLYGQSSGNTIYF.

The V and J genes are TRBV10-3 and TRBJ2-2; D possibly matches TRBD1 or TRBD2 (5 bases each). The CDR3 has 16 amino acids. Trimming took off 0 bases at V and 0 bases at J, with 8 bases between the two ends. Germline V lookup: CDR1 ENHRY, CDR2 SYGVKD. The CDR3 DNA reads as TGTGCCATCAGTGAGTCGAGAGGGGCGAACACCGGGGAGCTGTTTTTT. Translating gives CAISESRGANTGELFF.